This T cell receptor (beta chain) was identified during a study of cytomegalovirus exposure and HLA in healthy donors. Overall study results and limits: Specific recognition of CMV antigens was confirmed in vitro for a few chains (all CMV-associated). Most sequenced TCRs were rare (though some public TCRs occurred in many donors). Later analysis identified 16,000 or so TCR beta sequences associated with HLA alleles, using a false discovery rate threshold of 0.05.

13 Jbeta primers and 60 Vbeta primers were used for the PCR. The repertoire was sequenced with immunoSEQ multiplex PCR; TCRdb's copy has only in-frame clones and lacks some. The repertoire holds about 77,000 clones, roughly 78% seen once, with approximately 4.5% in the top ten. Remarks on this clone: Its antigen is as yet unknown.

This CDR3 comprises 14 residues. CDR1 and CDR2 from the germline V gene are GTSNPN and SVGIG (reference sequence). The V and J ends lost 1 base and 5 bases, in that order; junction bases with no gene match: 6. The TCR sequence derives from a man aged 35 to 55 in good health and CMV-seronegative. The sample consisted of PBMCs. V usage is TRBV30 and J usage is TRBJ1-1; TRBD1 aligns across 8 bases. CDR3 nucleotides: TGTGCCTGGAGTGCAATACAGGGGGTGACTGAAGCTTTCTTT. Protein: CAWSAIQGVTEAFF.